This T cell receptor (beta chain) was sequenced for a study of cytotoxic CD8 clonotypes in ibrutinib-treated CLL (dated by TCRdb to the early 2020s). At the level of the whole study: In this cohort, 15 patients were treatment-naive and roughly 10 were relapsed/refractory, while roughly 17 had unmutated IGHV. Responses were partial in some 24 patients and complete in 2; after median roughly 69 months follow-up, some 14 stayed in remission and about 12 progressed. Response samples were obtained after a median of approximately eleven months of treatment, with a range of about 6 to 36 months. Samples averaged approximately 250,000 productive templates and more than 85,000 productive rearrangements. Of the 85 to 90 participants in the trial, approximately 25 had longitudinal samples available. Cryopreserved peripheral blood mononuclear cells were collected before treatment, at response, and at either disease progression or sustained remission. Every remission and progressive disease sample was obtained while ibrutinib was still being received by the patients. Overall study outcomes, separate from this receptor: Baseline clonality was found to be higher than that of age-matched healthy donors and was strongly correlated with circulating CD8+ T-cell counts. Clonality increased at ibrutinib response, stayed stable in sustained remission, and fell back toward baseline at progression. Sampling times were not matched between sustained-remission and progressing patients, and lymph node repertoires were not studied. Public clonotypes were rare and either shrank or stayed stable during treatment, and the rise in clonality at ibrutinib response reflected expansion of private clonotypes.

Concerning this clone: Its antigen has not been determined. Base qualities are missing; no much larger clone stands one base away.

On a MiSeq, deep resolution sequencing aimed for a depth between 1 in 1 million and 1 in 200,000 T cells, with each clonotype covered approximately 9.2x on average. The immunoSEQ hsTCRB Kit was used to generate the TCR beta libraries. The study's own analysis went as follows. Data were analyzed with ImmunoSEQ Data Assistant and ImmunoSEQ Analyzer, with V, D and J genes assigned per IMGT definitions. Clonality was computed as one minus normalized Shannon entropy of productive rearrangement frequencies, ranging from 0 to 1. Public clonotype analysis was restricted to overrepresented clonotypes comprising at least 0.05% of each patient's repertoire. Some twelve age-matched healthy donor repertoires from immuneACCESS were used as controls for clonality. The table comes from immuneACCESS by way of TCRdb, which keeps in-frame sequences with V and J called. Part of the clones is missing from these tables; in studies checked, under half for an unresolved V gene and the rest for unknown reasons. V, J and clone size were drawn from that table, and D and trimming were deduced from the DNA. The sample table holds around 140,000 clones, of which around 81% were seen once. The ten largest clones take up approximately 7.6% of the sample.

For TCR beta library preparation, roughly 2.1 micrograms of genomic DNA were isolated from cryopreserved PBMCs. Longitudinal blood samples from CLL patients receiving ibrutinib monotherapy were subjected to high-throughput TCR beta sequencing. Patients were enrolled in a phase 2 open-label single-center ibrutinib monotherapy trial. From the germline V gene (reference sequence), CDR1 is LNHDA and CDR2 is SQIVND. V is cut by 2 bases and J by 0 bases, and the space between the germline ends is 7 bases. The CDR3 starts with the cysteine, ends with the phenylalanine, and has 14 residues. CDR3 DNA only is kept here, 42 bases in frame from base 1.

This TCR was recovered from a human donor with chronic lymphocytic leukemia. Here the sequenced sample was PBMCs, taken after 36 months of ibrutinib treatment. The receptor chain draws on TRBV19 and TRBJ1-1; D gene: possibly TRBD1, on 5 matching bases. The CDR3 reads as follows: CASSITGMNTEAFF. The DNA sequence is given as TGTGCCAGTAGTATAACAGGAATGAACACTGAAGCTTTCTTT.